This T cell receptor beta chain was identified during a study of cytomegalovirus exposure and HLA in healthy donors. Study observations and caveats: The majority of CMV-associated TCR beta chains were reported as apparently HLA-restricted in a later analysis.

A word on this clone: Its specificity is not known.

The primer mix had 60 Vbeta and 13 Jbeta primers. Here immunoSEQ multiplex PCR was the method, and the copy in TCRdb shows in-frame clones only, minus some. The data show approximately 110,000 clones, approximately 80% seen once. Per germline, CDR1 SGHDN and CDR2 FVKESK. Germline trimming cut 2 bases from V and 1 base from J; bases unmatched to any gene: 3. This CDR3 contains 16 residues. The chain is built from TRBV14 and TRBJ2-1, with TRBD2 matching 9 bases. The source of this sequence is a man aged 45-60 years in good health and CMV-seronegative. Sequenced: PBMCs. Here the CDR3 DNA reads TGTGCCAGCAGCCAACGCGGGGGGGCGTCCTACAATGAGCAGTTCTTC. Its protein is CASSQRGGASYNEQFF.